These T cell receptor beta chains were read from a single sample in a study of OX40 agonist ivuxolimab in advanced cancers. Produced via immunoSEQ multiplex PCR; TCRdb's table is partial and in-frame only. The data show 65,000 to 95,000 clones, approximately 90% seen once. Sample: CD4+ or CD8+ T cells sorted from blood, taken in a trial of the OX40 agonist ivuxolimab. These receptors were obtained from an adult with an advanced solid tumor such as melanoma, head and neck, liver or kidney cancer. Both conserved end residues are part of each CDR3. D genes are given only for firm matches. Clone size is given for some rows only: seen once, a few or many times, or a class if the clone is expanded.

15,TRBJ2-1,NA,TRBV30,TRBD2,CAWSVRPSGANEQFF,TGTGCCTGGAGTGTGCGGCCTAGCGGGGCCAATGAGCAGTTCTTC
14,TRBJ2-7,NA,TRBV15,TRBD1,CATSRDRGSYEQYF,TGTGCCACCAGCAGGGACAGGGGGTCCTACGAGCAGTACTTC
14,TRBJ2-5,once,TRBV7-7,NA,CASSPTGEGETQYF,TGTGCCAGCAGCCCCACAGGGGAGGGAGAGACCCAGTACTTC
16,TRBJ1-3,NA,TRBV10-2,NA,CASSELWSASGNTIYF,TGCGCCAGCAGTGAGCTGTGGAGCGCCTCTGGAAACACCATATATTTT
14,TRBJ1-5,NA,TRBV2,NA,CASSGDGKNQPQHF,TGTGCCAGCAGTGGGGACGGTAAGAATCAGCCCCAGCATTTT
15,TRBJ2-2,NA,TRBV6-5,TRBD1,CASRRTGGYTGELFF,TGTGCCAGCAGGCGGACAGGGGGCTACACCGGGGAGCTGTTTTTT
14,TRBJ2-1,NA,TRBV6-4,NA,CASSEDGSRGEQFF,TGTGCCAGCAGTGAGGACGGGAGCCGCGGTGAGCAGTTCTTC
17,TRBJ2-7,NA,TRBV7-8,TRBD2,CASSSGPGTSGSYEQYF,TGTGCCAGCAGCTCCGGCCCCGGGACTAGCGGGAGTTACGAGCAGTACTTC
15,TRBJ2-2,once,TRBV9,TRBD1,CASSAITGGGGELFF,TGTGCCAGCAGCGCGATCACAGGGGGCGGCGGGGAGCTGTTTTTT
16,TRBJ2-3,NA,TRBV15,NA,CATSRNGQTSTDTQYF,TGTGCCACCAGCAGAAACGGACAGACTAGCACAGATACGCAGTATTTT
13,TRBJ2-4,NA,TRBV6-1,NA,CASRSGPENIQYF,TGTGCCAGCAGATCGGGGCCTGAAAACATTCAGTACTTC
14,TRBJ2-7,NA,TRBV19,TRBD2,CASSTSGKSYEQYF,TGTGCCAGTTCCACTAGCGGGAAGTCGTACGAGCAGTACTTC
15,TRBJ1-1,NA,TRBV4-1,NA,CASSQERGKGAEAFF,TGCGCCAGCAGCCAAGAACGGGGAAAGGGCGCTGAAGCTTTCTTT
12,TRBJ2-3,NA,TRBV18,NA,CASSPKTDTQYF,TGTGCCAGCTCACCAAAGACAGATACGCAGTATTTT
14,TRBJ1-1,NA,TRBV5-1,NA,CASSLDLLNTEAFF,TGCGCCAGCAGCTTGGACCTTCTGAACACTGAAGCTTTCTTT
12,TRBJ2-2,NA,TRBV10-1,NA,CASSPTTGELFF,TGCGCCAGCAGTCCCACCACCGGGGAGCTGTTTTTT
15,TRBJ2-1,NA,TRBV27,TRBD2,CASSLLAGTYNEQFF,TGTGCCAGCAGTCTACTAGCGGGTACCTACAATGAGCAGTTCTTC
15,TRBJ2-2,NA,TRBV5-1,NA,CASSLEGHNTGELFF,TGCGCCAGCAGCTTGGAGGGACATAACACCGGGGAGCTGTTTTTT
17,TRBJ2-2,few,TRBV23-1,TRBD2,CASSHPLAGGPNGELFF,TGCGCCAGCAGTCACCCACTAGCGGGAGGGCCAAACGGGGAGCTGTTTTTT